A selection of T cell receptor beta chains follows, all from one sample in a study of human T cells and chemical hapten exposure. TCRdb analysed the RACE reads with MiXCR anew, one entry per CDR3 protein. The table shows about 40,000 distinct CDR3 sequences, with around 3% occurring only once. The sample here was whole blood, taken in connection with sensitization to the hapten diphenylcyclopropenone (DPC). All receptors derive from a man between 35 and 55 years old with alopecia areata. Some clones in this sample may be carry-over from other donors' samples. Each CDR3 is given with its conserved first and last residue. Fields, in order: CDR3 length, D gene, V gene, J gene, clone size, CDR3 protein, CDR3 DNA. D genes are given only for firm matches. Rows may omit the clone size; those that give it use once, few, many or a size class.

CDR3 length: 15
D gene: .
V gene: TRBV7-9
J gene: TRBJ2-7
clone size: many
CDR3 protein: CASSDKTPRPYEQYF
CDR3 DNA: TGTGCCAGCAGCGATAAGACTCCGCGGCCGTACGAGCAGTACTTC

CDR3 length: 15
D gene: .
V gene: TRBV4-1
J gene: TRBJ2-6
clone size: many
CDR3 protein: CASSQWWSGANVLTF
CDR3 DNA: TGCGCCAGCAGCCAGTGGTGGTCTGGGGCCAACGTCCTGACTTTC

CDR3 length: 14
D gene: .
V gene: TRBV11-2
J gene: TRBJ2-2
clone size: many
CDR3 protein: CASSLNLATGELFF
CDR3 DNA: TGTGCCAGCAGCCTCAATCTAGCCACCGGGGAGCTGTTTTTT

CDR3 length: 13
D gene: TRBD1
V gene: TRBV19
J gene: TRBJ2-7
clone size: few
CDR3 protein: CASSTTGAYEQYF
CDR3 DNA: TGTGCCAGTAGCACGACAGGGGCCTACGAGCAGTACTTC

CDR3 length: 15
D gene: TRBD1
V gene: TRBV7-9
J gene: TRBJ1-4
clone size: many
CDR3 protein: CASSLWTGVTEKLFF
CDR3 DNA: TGTGCCAGCAGCTTGTGGACAGGGGTGACAGAAAAACTGTTTTTT

CDR3 length: 15
D gene: TRBD1
V gene: TRBV20-1
J gene: TRBJ2-7
clone size: many
CDR3 protein: CSARDRGAQVYEQYF
CDR3 DNA: TGCAGTGCTAGGGACAGGGGGGCGCAGGTCTACGAGCAGTACTTC

CDR3 length: 13
D gene: .
V gene: TRBV28
J gene: TRBJ2-1
clone size: few
CDR3 protein: CASNGGPVNEQFF
CDR3 DNA: TGTGCCAGCAACGGGGGGCCCGTCAATGAGCAGTTCTTC

CDR3 length: 11
D gene: .
V gene: TRBV29-1
J gene: TRBJ1-1
clone size: .
CDR3 protein: CSVEVYTEAFF
CDR3 DNA: TGCAGCGTTGAAGTTTACACTGAAGCTTTCTTT

CDR3 length: 14
D gene: .
V gene: TRBV15
J gene: TRBJ1-1
clone size: few
CDR3 protein: CATSRGDGRTEAFF
CDR3 DNA: TGTGCCACCAGCAGGGGGGACGGACGCACTGAAGCTTTCTTT

CDR3 length: 17
D gene: .
V gene: TRBV5-4
J gene: TRBJ2-6
clone size: few
CDR3 protein: CASSLVRASSGANVLTF
CDR3 DNA: TGTGCCAGCAGCTTGGTGAGAGCCAGCTCTGGGGCCAACGTCCTGACTTTC

CDR3 length: 14
D gene: .
V gene: TRBV6-2/TRBV6-3
J gene: TRBJ2-3
clone size: many
CDR3 protein: CASSYSSFTDTQYF
CDR3 DNA: TGTGCCAGCAGTTACTCGAGCTTCACAGATACGCAGTATTTT

CDR3 length: 15
D gene: .
V gene: TRBV12-3/TRBV12-4
J gene: TRBJ2-1
clone size: many
CDR3 protein: CASLEEGSSYNEQFF
CDR3 DNA: TGTGCCAGCCTCGAAGAGGGAAGCTCCTACAATGAGCAGTTCTTC

CDR3 length: 18
D gene: .
V gene: TRBV7-9
J gene: TRBJ1-5
clone size: many
CDR3 protein: CASFWGQGRVLPHQPQHF
CDR3 DNA: TGTGCCAGCTTCTGGGGGCAGGGTCGGGTCCTTCCCCATCAGCCCCAGCATTTT

CDR3 length: 12
D gene: .
V gene: TRBV18
J gene: TRBJ1-1
clone size: many
CDR3 protein: CASSPGAHEAFF
CDR3 DNA: TGTGCCAGCTCACCGGGGGCGCATGAAGCTTTCTTT

CDR3 length: 14
D gene: .
V gene: TRBV28
J gene: TRBJ2-7
clone size: many
CDR3 protein: CASRTLMGTLEQYF
CDR3 DNA: TGTGCCAGCAGAACTCTGATGGGGACACTCGAGCAGTACTTC

CDR3 length: 15
D gene: TRBD1
V gene: TRBV28
J gene: TRBJ1-5
clone size: many
CDR3 protein: CASTLGQGFRQPQHF
CDR3 DNA: TGTGCCAGCACCCTCGGACAGGGGTTTCGGCAGCCCCAGCATTTT

CDR3 length: 14
D gene: TRBD1
V gene: TRBV7-2
J gene: TRBJ1-1
clone size: many
CDR3 protein: CASSVTGGRTEAFF
CDR3 DNA: TGTGCCAGCAGCGTAACAGGGGGAAGGACTGAAGCTTTCTTT

CDR3 length: 13
D gene: .
V gene: TRBV27
J gene: TRBJ2-7
clone size: many
CDR3 protein: CASSFDSSYEQYF
CDR3 DNA: TGTGCCAGCAGTTTCGACAGCAGCTACGAGCAGTACTTC

CDR3 length: 13
D gene: .
V gene: TRBV29-1
J gene: TRBJ2-7
clone size: many
CDR3 protein: CSVAPGRIYEQYF
CDR3 DNA: TGCAGCGTTGCACCGGGACGGATCTACGAGCAGTACTTC

CDR3 length: 15
D gene: TRBD1
V gene: TRBV4-2
J gene: TRBJ1-6
clone size: many
CDR3 protein: CASSQATGVNSPLHF
CDR3 DNA: TGTGCCAGCAGCCAAGCGACAGGGGTTAATTCACCCCTCCACTTT

CDR3 length: 16
D gene: .
V gene: TRBV7-2
J gene: TRBJ2-3
clone size: many
CDR3 protein: CASSLQMAGITDTQYF
CDR3 DNA: TGTGCCAGCAGCTTACAAATGGCGGGAATTACAGATACGCAGTATTTT

CDR3 length: 12
D gene: TRBD1
V gene: TRBV20-1
J gene: TRBJ2-7
clone size: many
CDR3 protein: CSPGTAPYEQYF
CDR3 DNA: TGCAGCCCCGGGACAGCACCCTACGAGCAGTACTTC

CDR3 length: 16
D gene: .
V gene: TRBV28
J gene: TRBJ1-5
clone size: .
CDR3 protein: CASSPNRQRRNQPQHF
CDR3 DNA: TGTGCCAGCAGTCCCAACCGACAGAGACGCAATCAGCCCCAGCATTTT

CDR3 length: 15
D gene: .
V gene: TRBV12-3/TRBV12-4
J gene: TRBJ2-4
clone size: many
CDR3 protein: CASSFERIAKNIQYF
CDR3 DNA: TGTGCCAGCAGTTTTGAGAGAATAGCCAAAAACATTCAGTACTTC

CDR3 length: 15
D gene: .
V gene: TRBV6-6
J gene: TRBJ2-1
clone size: few
CDR3 protein: CASKGLVGSYNEQFF
CDR3 DNA: TGTGCCAGCAAAGGTCTTGTGGGCTCCTACAATGAGCAGTTCTTC

CDR3 length: 15
D gene: .
V gene: TRBV18
J gene: TRBJ1-6
clone size: many
CDR3 protein: CASSPTRASDSPLHF
CDR3 DNA: TGTGCCAGCTCACCAACCCGGGCTTCGGATTCACCCCTCCACTTT

CDR3 length: 13
D gene: .
V gene: TRBV7-2
J gene: TRBJ2-7
clone size: many
CDR3 protein: CASSRDFSYEQYF
CDR3 DNA: TGTGCCAGCAGCCGGGACTTCTCCTACGAGCAGTACTTC

CDR3 length: 14
D gene: TRBD1
V gene: TRBV28
J gene: TRBJ1-5
clone size: many
CDR3 protein: CASRLSTGTQPQHF
CDR3 DNA: TGTGCCAGCAGGTTATCGACAGGGACTCAGCCCCAGCATTTT

CDR3 length: 14
D gene: .
V gene: TRBV6-1
J gene: TRBJ1-1
clone size: many
CDR3 protein: CASPVQGGGVRAFF
CDR3 DNA: TGTGCCAGCCCAGTCCAGGGAGGGGGGGTGCGAGCTTTCTTT

CDR3 length: 16
D gene: .
V gene: TRBV7-2
J gene: TRBJ1-5
clone size: .
CDR3 protein: CASSDAGSNSNQPQHF
CDR3 DNA: TGTGCCAGCAGCGATGCGGGATCCAATAGCAATCAGCCCCAGCATTTT

CDR3 length: 14
D gene: .
V gene: TRBV6-2/TRBV6-3
J gene: TRBJ2-7
clone size: many
CDR3 protein: CASSLGGTLRKQYF
CDR3 DNA: TGTGCCAGCAGTTTAGGCGGAACCCTAAGGAAGCAGTACTTC

CDR3 length: 12
D gene: TRBD2
V gene: TRBV6-5
J gene: TRBJ2-3
clone size: many
CDR3 protein: CASSYSGTTQYF
CDR3 DNA: TGTGCCAGCAGTTATAGCGGGACTACGCAGTATTTT

CDR3 length: 15
D gene: TRBD2
V gene: TRBV11-2
J gene: TRBJ2-3
clone size: many
CDR3 protein: CASSLRLAGIDTQYF
CDR3 DNA: TGTGCCAGCAGCTTAAGACTAGCGGGGATAGATACGCAGTATTTT